This T cell receptor (beta chain) was sequenced during a study of T-cell memory formation after mild COVID-19. The CDR3 covers 12 residues. Germline-derived CDR1 and CDR2 are SGHDT and YYEEEE. The ends were cut back, 2 bases at V and 9 bases at J, with 9 bases in the middle. Researchers used 5'RACE with constant-segment primers to make TCR alpha and TCR beta cDNA libraries that carry sample barcodes and UMIs. Each CDR3 protein is one row after TCRdb ran MiXCR on the 5' RACE reads. In the table there are roughly 150,000 distinct CDR3 sequences, about 25% of which are singletons. About this clonotype: Its specificity is unknown.

Study-wide findings and caveats: Balance between CD4 and CD8 was seen in clones contracting day 15 to 85, and a CD4+ lean was seen in later expanders. Whether second-wave clones peaking at day 37 were SARS-CoV-2 specific went unconfirmed. The finding that pre-infection memory included some responding clones suggested that cross-reactive memory joined.

This receptor was identified in an adult woman who had mild COVID-19 (a few samples of this study predate the infection). Cell type and time point are not known. The rearrangement uses TRBV5-6 and TRBJ2-1; perhaps TRBD1 as D (5 bases). Sequencing used PBMCs or a T cell subset sorted from them (not recorded which). CDR3 nucleotides: TGTGCCAGCAGCTTAGGGGAAGTTGAGCAGTTCTTC. Translating it yields CASSLGEVEQFF.